Following are 22 T cell receptor beta chains from one sample sequenced in a study of CD4 and CD8 cells across lung adenocarcinoma regions (dated 2018 in TCRdb). Receptor libraries were prepared by PCR. Sequencing used a HiSeq X Ten. TCRdb reanalyzed the raw reads on its own, using fastp at Q25 for trimming and MiXCR for clone calling, and kept in-frame beta chains. Rows are unified per CDR3 protein, each entry keeping the most common DNA and genes. This sample has about 9,600 distinct CDR3 sequences in its table, and about half of those were observed once. The ten largest clones represent under 20% of the sample. Input material: CD4+ T cells from the margin of a lung tumor. In the paper's terms, the cell subset or site label means: tumor margin region. The receptors come from a male donor with lung adenocarcinoma. The CD4 and CD8 labels of this study may be unreliable.

This chain links TRBV6-5 with TRBJ2-3; D is unclear. The J call is in doubt because the DNA end fits TRBJ2-7 better. Germline V gene sequence: CDR1 MNHEY, CDR2 SVGAGI. The CDR3 is 15 residues long. In DNA, the CDR3 is TGTGCCAGCAGTTACGGGGTGTTCAGCAAAGACACGCAGTACTTC. Protein product: CASSYGVFSKDTQYF.

This clonotype was detected ten times or more. The chain employs TRBV7-2 and TRBJ2-5, with TRBD2 matching 9 bases. Germline assignment: CDR1 SGHTA and CDR2 FQGNSA. This CDR3 spans 16 amino acids. The V and J ends lost 5 bases and 5 bases, in that order; junction bases with no gene match: 12. CDR3 in amino acids: CASSPRLGTSRETQYF. The CDR3 DNA reads as TGTGCCAGCAGCCCTCGGTTAGGGACTAGCCGTGAGACCCAGTACTTC.

The chain has TRBV6-1 and TRBJ2-4, with 9 positions matching TRBD2. The CDR3 is 15 amino acids. The V and J ends lost 6 bases and 13 bases, in that order; junction bases with no gene match: 16. Germline values: CDR1 MNHNS, CDR2 SASEGT. CDR3 in amino acids: CASSLGASGENMQYF. CDR3 DNA sequence: TGTGCCAGCAGCTTGGGGGCTAGCGGGGAAAATATGCAGTACTTC.

The chain recombines TRBV7-2 with TRBJ2-2; 12 bases are a match to TRBD1. The ends lost 1 base at V and 6 bases at J; junction bases unmatched: 3. In germline, CDR1 is SGHTA, CDR2 FQGNSA. The CDR3 spans 16 residues. The CDR3 DNA follows: TGTGCCAGCAGCTTAGGGGACAGGGGGCTAGCCGGGGAGCTGTTTTTT. This encodes CASSLGDRGLAGELFF.

As concerns this clonotype: An end of the junction does not agree with germline; a read error may underlie this. The rearrangement uses TRBV7-6 and TRBJ2-4; D is perhaps TRBD1 or TRBD2 (5 bases each). Looked up from germline, CDR1 is SGHVS and CDR2 is FNYEAQ. This CDR3 is built from 17 residues. CDR3 sequence: CARSRVSGQCAKNTQYF. In DNA form, the CDR3 reads TGTGCCAGGAGCCGCGTCTCGGGGCAGTGTGCCAAAAACACTCAGTATTTC.

The gene calls are TRBV6-1 and TRBJ2-1; TRBD2 is a possible D gene (6 bases). The J call may be wrong; the DNA end is better matched by TRBJ2-5. The CDR3 is 14 residues long. Germline V gives CDR1 MNHNS, CDR2 SASEGT. The CDR3 here is CASSVTRGYETQYF. In nucleotides, the CDR3 is TGTGCCAGCAGTGTTACGCGGGGTTATGAGACCCAGTACTTC.

The rearrangement joins TRBV6-1 to TRBJ2-1, with 7 bases lining up with TRBD1. The DNA end is a closer match to TRBJ2-5, so the J assignment may be wrong. Germline V lookup: CDR1 MNHNS, CDR2 SASEGT. The CDR3 consists of 17 residues. The CDR3 bases are TGTGCCAGCAGCCGCCCGTACCCTCGACAGGGAGAAGAGACCCAGTACTTC. Its protein product is CASSRPYPRQGEETQYF.

This clonotype was picked up one time. V usage is TRBV6-1 and J usage is TRBJ2-5, with TRBD1 matching over 7 bases. TRBJ2-7 explains the end of the DNA better; the J call may be wrong. The CDR3 sequence is 14 residues long. Germline CDR1 is MNHNS and CDR2 is SASEGT. The CDR3 region is CASSRFRQGIEQYF. The CDR3 DNA is TGTGCCAGCAGTCGTTTCCGACAGGGCATCGAGCAGTACTTC.

This clonotype was seen at least ten times. A much bigger clone sits one base away, suggesting this may be a read error. This rearrangement joins TRBV7-2 to TRBJ2-1; 10 bases map to TRBD2. J lost 13 bases, V lost 5 bases, and 17 bases had no gene match. The germline V gene encodes CDR1 SGHTA and CDR2 FQGNSA. The CDR3 totals 16 residues. CDR3 sequence reads: CASSPTTSGWGETQFF. The CDR3 DNA reads as TGTGCCAGCAGCCCCACGACTAGCGGGTGGGGAGAGACCCAGTTCTTC.

The chain uses TRBV4-1 and TRBJ2-5, with D possibly TRBD2 on 6 matching bases. V was shortened by 1 base and J by 5 bases, with 14 bases between the two germline ends. Germline values: CDR1 MGHRA, CDR2 YSYEKL. The CDR3 extends over 15 amino acids. CDR3 sequence reads: CASSQAISGGETQYF. The CDR3, as DNA: TGCGCCAGCAGCCAAGCAATTAGCGGAGGGGAGACCCAGTACTTC.

Remarks on this clonotype: Lacking the conserved final phenylalanine or tryptophan, this CDR3 likely reflects a read error. The chain recombines TRBV6-1 with TRBJ2-3; TRBD1 is a possible D gene (6 bases). Germline loops: CDR1 MNHNS, CDR2 SASEGT. The ends were cut back, 5 bases at V and 2 bases at J, with 11 bases in the middle. The CDR3 extends over 14 amino acids. CDR3 region: CASSLRDNTDTQYV. The CDR3, as DNA: TGTGCCAGCAGTCTCCGGGACAACACAGATACGCAGTATGTC.

In this sample, this clonotype turned up a few times. The V gene is TRBV6-5, the J gene TRBJ2-7, with TRBD2 identical over 7 bases. Germline CDR1 MNHEY, CDR2 SVGAGI. V trimming: 2 bases; J trimming: 3 bases; junction bases outside the gene matches: 4. The CDR3 spans 14 residues. CDR3 in DNA: TGTGCCAGCAGTTACGCGAGCGGGAACTACGAGCAGTACTTC. Encoded protein: CASSYASGNYEQYF.

V and J are TRBV7-6 and TRBJ2-3, with no clear D. V gave up 4 bases and J gave up 7 bases, with 18 bases separating them. The CDR3 covers 15 residues. Germline assignment: CDR1 SGHVS and CDR2 FNYEAQ. Here the CDR3 reads CASSSVVGSQNTQYF. The CDR3 region has the DNA TGTGCCAGCAGCTCCGTAGTGGGGTCTCAAAATACGCAGTATTTT. The complete variable domain, with remaining parts taken from reference TRBV7-6 and TRBJ2-3, reads GAGVSQSPRYKVTKRGQDVALRCDPISGHVSLYWYRQALGQGPEFLTYFNYEAQQDKSGLPNDRFSAERPEGSISTLTIQRTEQRDSAMYRCASSSVVGSQNTQYFGPGTRLTVL.

This chain joins TRBV11-3 and TRBJ2-1, with 12 bases lining up with TRBD2. The CDR3 runs to 16 residues. Germline V gene data show CDR1 as SGHNT and CDR2 as YENEEA. With 5 bases clipped from V and 5 bases from J, the junction kept 7 bases outside the gene matches. The CDR3 region is CASSTRTSGKDNEQFF. Written as DNA, the CDR3 is TGTGCCAGCAGCACTAGGACTAGCGGGAAGGACAATGAGCAGTTCTTC.

The gene calls are TRBV6-1 and TRBJ1-1, with a tentative D call TRBD1 (6 bases). This CDR3 has 13 residues. The germline CDR1 and CDR2 sequences are MNHNS and SASEGT. V lost 6 bases and J lost 3, with 11 bases in between. CDR3 protein: CASSLTGHTEAFF. For the CDR3, the DNA is TGTGCCAGCAGCTTGACAGGCCACACTGAAGCTTTCTTT.

For this clonotype: A junction boundary mismatches the germline segment, possibly from a read error. V gene TRBV10-3 combines with J gene TRBJ2-4; D possibly uses TRBD1 or TRBD2 (5 bases each). This CDR3 comprises 14 residues. Germline V gene sequence: CDR1 ENHRY, CDR2 SYGVKD. This chain's CDR3 is CRTTGRCGKNTQYF. The CDR3 DNA sequence: TGTCGCACCACGGGGCGGTGCGGCAAAAACACTCAGTACTTC.

The rearrangement joins TRBV7-2 to TRBJ2-5; TRBD1 might be the D (5 bases). Trimming cost V 2 bases and J 4 bases, with 17 bases left between them. Germline assignment: CDR1 SGHTA and CDR2 FQGNSA. The CDR3 has 16 residues. CDR3: CASSLSARVEGETQYF. The CDR3 DNA reads TGTGCCAGCAGCTTATCTGCCAGGGTAGAAGGAGAGACCCAGTACTTC.

V and J are TRBV6-1 and TRBJ1-2, with 9 bases lining up with TRBD1. Looked up from germline, CDR1 is MNHNS and CDR2 is SASEGT. Losses at the gene ends were 5 bases for V and 0 bases for J; bases not matched to a gene: 4. This CDR3 has 15 amino acids. The CDR3 DNA follows: TGTGCCAGCAGTAGACAGGGGGGAGCTAACTATGGCTACACCTTC. It codes for CASSRQGGANYGYTF.

A few counts support this clonotype. The chain combines TRBV6-1 with TRBJ2-1; the D gene could be TRBD1 or TRBD2 (6 bases each). The J call is uncertain, as TRBJ2-7 better fits the DNA end. CDR3 size: 12 residues. Germline CDR1 MNHNS, CDR2 SASEGT. The CDR3 DNA reads TGTGCCAGCAGGACAGGAGGGAAAGAGCAGTACTTC. Translation gives CASRTGGKEQYF.

This clonotype qualifies as medium-sized. The rearrangement uses TRBV11-1 and TRBJ2-3; 7 nucleotides line up with TRBD2. Germline V lookup: CDR1 SGHAT, CDR2 FQDESV (reference sequence). The CDR3 is made up of 20 amino acids. V trimming: 8 bases; J trimming: 0 bases; junction bases outside the gene matches: 23. The CDR3 region has the DNA TGTGCCAGCCTGGCGGGAGATGGTAGGGGCCACGGGGTCAGCACAGATACGCAGTATTTT. Translating it yields CASLAGDGRGHGVSTDTQYF.

Remarks on this clonotype: Without the conserved terminal phenylalanine or tryptophan, this CDR3 likely stems from a read error. The V gene is TRBV6-1, the J gene TRBJ2-5, with TRBD2 identical over 15 bases. The J call may be mistaken, given a closer DNA end match to TRBJ2-7. Germline CDR1 MNHNS, CDR2 SASEGT. The CDR3 totals 17 residues. The CDR3 spells CASSRTSGGALGYEQYS. CDR3 in DNA: TGTGCCAGCAGCAGGACTAGCGGGGGGGCGCTTGGGTACGAGCAGTACTCC.

The rearrangement uses TRBV6-4 and TRBJ2-5; 9 positions agree with TRBD2. Germline assignment: CDR1 MRHNA and CDR2 SNTAGT. The CDR3 loop spans 19 amino acids. J lost 4 bases, V lost 5 bases, and 20 bases had no gene match. CDR3 sequence (DNA): TGTGCCAGCAGTCTCACGGCGGGTAGCGGGGGATCGGGCCCAGAGACCCAGTACTTC. Translation: CASSLTAGSGGSGPETQYF.